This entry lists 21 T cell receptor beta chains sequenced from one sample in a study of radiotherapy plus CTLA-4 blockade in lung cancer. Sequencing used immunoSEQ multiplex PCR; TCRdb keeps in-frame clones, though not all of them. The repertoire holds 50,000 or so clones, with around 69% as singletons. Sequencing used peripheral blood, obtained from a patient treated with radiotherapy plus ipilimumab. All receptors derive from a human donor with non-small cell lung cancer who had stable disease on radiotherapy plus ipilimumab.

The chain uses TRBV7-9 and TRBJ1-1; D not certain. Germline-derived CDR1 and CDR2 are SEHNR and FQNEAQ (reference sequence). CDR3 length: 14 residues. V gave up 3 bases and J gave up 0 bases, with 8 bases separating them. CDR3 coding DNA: TGTGCCAGCAGCTTCGGCCGTATGAACACTGAAGCTTTCTTT. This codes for CASSFGRMNTEAFF.

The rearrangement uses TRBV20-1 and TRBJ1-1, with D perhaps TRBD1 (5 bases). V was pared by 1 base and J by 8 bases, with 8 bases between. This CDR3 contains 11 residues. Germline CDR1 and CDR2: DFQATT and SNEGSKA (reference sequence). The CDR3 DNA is TGCAGTGCTAGAGGACAGCTAGAAGCTTTCTTT. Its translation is CSARGQLEAFF.

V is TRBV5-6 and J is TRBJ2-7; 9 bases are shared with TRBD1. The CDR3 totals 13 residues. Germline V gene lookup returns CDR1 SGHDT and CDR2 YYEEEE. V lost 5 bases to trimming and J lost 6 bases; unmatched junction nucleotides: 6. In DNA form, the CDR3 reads TGTGCCAGCAGAGGACAGGGGTTTGGCGAGCAGTACTTC. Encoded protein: CASRGQGFGEQYF.

DNA of the CDR3: TGTGCCAGCAGCTTAGCGTCGACGAACACCGGGGAGCTGTTTTTT. Translating gives CASSLASTNTGELFF. The rearrangement joins TRBV11-2 to TRBJ2-2; D ambiguous. Germline V lookup: CDR1 SGHAT, CDR2 FQNNGV. The CDR3 runs 15 residues. The V end lost 1 base, the J end lost 0 bases, and 6 bases lay between the germline ends.

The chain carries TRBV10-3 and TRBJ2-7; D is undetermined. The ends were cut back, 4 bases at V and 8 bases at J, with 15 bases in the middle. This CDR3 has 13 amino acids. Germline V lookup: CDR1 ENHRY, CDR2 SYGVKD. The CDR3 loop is CAISAAPSTQQYF. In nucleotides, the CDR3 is TGTGCCATCAGTGCCGCTCCGAGCACGCAGCAGTACTTC.

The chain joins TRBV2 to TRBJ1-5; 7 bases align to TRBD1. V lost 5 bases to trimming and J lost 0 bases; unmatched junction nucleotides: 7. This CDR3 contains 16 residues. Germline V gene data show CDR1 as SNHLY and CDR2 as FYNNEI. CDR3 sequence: CASSPDRVSSNQPQHF. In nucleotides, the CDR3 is TGTGCCAGCAGTCCTGACAGGGTTTCTAGCAATCAGCCCCAGCATTTT. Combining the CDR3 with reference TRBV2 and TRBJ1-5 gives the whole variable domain EPEVTQTPSHQVTQMGQEVILRCVPISNHLYFYWYRQILGQKVEFLVSFYNNEISEKSEIFDDQFSVERPDGSNFTLKIRSTKLEDSAMYFCASSPDRVSSNQPQHFGDGTRLSIL.

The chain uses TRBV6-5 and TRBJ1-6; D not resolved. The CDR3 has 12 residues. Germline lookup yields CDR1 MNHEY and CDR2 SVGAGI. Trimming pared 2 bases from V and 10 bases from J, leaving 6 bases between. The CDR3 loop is CASSYMGSPLHF. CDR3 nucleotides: TGTGCCAGCAGTTACATGGGATCACCCCTCCACTTT.

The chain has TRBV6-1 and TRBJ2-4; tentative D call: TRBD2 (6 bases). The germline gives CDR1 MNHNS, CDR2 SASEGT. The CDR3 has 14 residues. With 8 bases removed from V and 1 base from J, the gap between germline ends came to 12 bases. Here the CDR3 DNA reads TGTGCCAGCGGCGTTGGGAGGGCCAAAAACATTCAGTACTTC. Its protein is CASGVGRAKNIQYF.

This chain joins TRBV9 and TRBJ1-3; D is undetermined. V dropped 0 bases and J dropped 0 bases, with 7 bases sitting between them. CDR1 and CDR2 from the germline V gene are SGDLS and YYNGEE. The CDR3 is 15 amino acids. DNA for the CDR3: TGTGCCAGCAGCGTAGAGGCCCCCTCTGGAAACACCATATATTTT. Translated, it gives CASSVEAPSGNTIYF.

CDR3 protein: CASSLGPGGPMNTEAFF. CDR3 nucleotides: TGTGCCAGCAGTTTGGGTCCCGGGGGGCCTATGAACACTGAAGCTTTCTTT. The chain is built from TRBV27 and TRBJ1-1; the D gene is possibly TRBD1 (6 bases). CDR3 length equals 17 residues. The germline V gene encodes CDR1 MNHEY and CDR2 SMNVEV (reference sequence). The ends were cut back, 3 bases at V and 0 bases at J, with 17 bases in the middle.

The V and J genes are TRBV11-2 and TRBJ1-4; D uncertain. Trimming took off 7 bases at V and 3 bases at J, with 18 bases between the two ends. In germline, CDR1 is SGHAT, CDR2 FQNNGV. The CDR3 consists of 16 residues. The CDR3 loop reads CASTYIGDTANEKLFF. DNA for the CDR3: TGTGCCAGCACCTACATCGGGGATACAGCTAATGAAAAACTGTTTTTT.

DNA for the CDR3: TGCGCCAGCAGCCAAGAACCCTCACGGACGAGGCACGAGCAGTACGTC. Protein: CASSQEPSRTRHEQYV. The chain is built from TRBV4-1 and TRBJ2-7, with D uncertain. Trimming removed 0 bases at V and 5 bases at J, with 17 bases between. The CDR3 is 16 residues long. The germline CDR1 and CDR2 sequences are MGHRA and YSYEKL.

CDR3 in DNA: TGTGCCAGCAGCCCCCCAGGACAGAACCGTCTTAGCAGAAAAGCTTTCTTT. This codes for CASSPPGQNRLSRKAFF. V is TRBV9 and J is TRBJ1-1; TRBD1 might be the D (6 bases). Germline V gives CDR1 SGDLS, CDR2 YYNGEE. V was trimmed by 4 bases and J by 9 bases, leaving 28 bases between them. The length of the CDR3 is 17 residues.

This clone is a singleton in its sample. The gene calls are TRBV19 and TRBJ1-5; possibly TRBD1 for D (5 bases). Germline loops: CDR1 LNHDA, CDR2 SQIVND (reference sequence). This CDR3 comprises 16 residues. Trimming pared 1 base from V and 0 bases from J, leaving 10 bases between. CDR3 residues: CASSIGGDGSNQPQHF. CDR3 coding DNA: TGTGCCAGTAGTATAGGGGGCGACGGTAGCAATCAGCCCCAGCATTTT.

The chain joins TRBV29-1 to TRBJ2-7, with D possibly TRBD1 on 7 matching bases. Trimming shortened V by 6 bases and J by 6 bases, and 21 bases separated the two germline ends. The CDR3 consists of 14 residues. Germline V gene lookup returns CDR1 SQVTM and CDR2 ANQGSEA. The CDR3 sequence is CSVLPEGARFEQYF. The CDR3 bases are TGCAGCGTGTTGCCGGAGGGGGCGCGATTCGAGCAGTACTTC.

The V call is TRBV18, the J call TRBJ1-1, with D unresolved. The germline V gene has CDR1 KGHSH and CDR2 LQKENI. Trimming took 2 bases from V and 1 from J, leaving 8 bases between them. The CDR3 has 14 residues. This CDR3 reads CASSPNSKNTEAFF. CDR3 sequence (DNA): TGTGCCAGCTCACCAAATTCAAAGAACACTGAAGCTTTCTTT.

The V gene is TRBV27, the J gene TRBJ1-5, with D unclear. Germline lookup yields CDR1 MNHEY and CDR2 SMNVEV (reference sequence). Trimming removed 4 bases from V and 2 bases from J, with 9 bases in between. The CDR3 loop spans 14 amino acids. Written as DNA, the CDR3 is TGTGCCAGCAGTTCCCGGGATGGCAATCAGCCCCAGCATTTT. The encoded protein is CASSSRDGNQPQHF.

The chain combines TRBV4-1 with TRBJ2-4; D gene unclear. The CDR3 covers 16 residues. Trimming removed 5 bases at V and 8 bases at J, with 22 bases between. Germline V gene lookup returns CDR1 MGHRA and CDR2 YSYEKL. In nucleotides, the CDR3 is TGCGCCAGCAGCGATAGGAACAGTGTGATACGGGACATTCAGTACTTC. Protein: CASSDRNSVIRDIQYF.

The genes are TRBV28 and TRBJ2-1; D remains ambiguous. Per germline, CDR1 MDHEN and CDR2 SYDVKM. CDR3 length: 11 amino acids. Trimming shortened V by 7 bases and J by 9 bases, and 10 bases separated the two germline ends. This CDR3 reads CASTLKFEQFF. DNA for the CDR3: TGTGCCAGCACTCTCAAATTTGAGCAGTTCTTC.

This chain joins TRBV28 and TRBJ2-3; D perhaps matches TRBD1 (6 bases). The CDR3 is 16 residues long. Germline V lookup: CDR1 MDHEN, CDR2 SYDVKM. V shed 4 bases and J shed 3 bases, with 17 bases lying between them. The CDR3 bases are TGTGCCAGCAGTTCACCCCAGGGGCTGGGGACAGATACGCAGTATTTT. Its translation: CASSSPQGLGTDTQYF.

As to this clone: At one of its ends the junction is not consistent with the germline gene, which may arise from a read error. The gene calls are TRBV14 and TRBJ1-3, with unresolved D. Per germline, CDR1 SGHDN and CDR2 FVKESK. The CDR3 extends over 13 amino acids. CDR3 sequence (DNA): TGTGCCAGCACCCAATTGGCTGGAAACACCATATATTTT. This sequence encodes CASTQLAGNTIYF.